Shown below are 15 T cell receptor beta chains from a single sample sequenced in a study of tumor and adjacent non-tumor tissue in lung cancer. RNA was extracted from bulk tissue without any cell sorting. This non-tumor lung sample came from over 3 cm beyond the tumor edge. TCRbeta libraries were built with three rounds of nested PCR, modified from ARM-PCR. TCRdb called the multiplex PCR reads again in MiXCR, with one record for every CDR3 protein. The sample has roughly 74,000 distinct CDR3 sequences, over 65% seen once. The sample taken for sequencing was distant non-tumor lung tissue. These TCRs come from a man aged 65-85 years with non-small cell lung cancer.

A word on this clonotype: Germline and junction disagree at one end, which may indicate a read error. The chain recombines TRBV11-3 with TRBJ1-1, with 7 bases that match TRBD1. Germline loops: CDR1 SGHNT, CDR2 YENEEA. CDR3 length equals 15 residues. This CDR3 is CASGHRGQKDTEAFF. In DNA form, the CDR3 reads TGTGCCAGCGGCCACAGGGGACAGAAGGACACTGAAGCTTTCTTC.

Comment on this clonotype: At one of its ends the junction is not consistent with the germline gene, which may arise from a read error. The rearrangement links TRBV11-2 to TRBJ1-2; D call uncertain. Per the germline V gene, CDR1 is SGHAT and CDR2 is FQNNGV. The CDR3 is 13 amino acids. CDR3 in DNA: TGTGCCGGCAGCCCGGTAGGGAAAAATGGCTACACCTTC. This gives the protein CAGSPVGKNGYTF.

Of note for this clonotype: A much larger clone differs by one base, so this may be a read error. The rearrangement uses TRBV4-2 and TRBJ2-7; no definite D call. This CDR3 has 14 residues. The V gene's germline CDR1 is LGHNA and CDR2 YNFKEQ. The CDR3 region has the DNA TGTGCCAGGAGCCAGAATTATGCAGGCTACGAGCAGTACTTC. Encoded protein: CARSQNYAGYEQYF.

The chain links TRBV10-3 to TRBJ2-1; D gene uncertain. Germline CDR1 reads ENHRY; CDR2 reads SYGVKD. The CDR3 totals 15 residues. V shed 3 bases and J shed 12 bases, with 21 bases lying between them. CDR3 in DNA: TGTGCCATCAGTGATGTTTCGGGCTACTACAATACGCAGTTCTTC. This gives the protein CAISDVSGYYNTQFF.

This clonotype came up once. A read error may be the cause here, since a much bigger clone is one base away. The CDR3, as DNA: TGTGCCGGCAGCCCTGGGGGCCCCAATGAGCAGTTCTTC. This sequence encodes CAGSPGGPNEQFF. This chain uses TRBV14 with TRBJ2-1, with D perhaps matching TRBD1 (6 bases). Germline V gene lookup returns CDR1 SGHDN and CDR2 FVKESK. CDR3 length equals 13 residues.

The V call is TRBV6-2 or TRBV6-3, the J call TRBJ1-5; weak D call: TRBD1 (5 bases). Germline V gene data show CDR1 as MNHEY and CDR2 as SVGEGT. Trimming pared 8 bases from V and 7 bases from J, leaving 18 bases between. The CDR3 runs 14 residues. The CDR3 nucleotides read TGTGCCAGCGGTAGGGCGGGGACGGGGCAGCCCCAGCATTTT. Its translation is CASGRAGTGQPQHF.

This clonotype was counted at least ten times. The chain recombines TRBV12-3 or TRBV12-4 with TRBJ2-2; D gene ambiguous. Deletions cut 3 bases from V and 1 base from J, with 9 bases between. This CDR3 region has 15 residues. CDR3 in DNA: TGTGCCAGCAGTTTTGTGGGTATGAACACCGGGGAGCTGTTTTTT. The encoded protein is CASSFVGMNTGELFF.

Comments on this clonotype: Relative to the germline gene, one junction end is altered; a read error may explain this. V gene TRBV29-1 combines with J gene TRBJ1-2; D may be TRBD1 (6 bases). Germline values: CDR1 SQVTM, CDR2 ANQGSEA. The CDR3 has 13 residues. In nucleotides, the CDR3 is TGCGGCGTTATCCAGACAGGAGCCTATGGCTACACCTTC. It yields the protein CGVIQTGAYGYTF.

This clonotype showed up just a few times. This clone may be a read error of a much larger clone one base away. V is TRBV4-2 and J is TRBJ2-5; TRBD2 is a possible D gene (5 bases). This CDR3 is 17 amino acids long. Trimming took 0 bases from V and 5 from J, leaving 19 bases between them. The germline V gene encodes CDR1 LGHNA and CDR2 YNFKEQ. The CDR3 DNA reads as TGTGCCAGCAGCCAAGATTTCGTAGTAGCGAGGCAGGAGACCCAGTACTTC. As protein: CASSQDFVVARQETQYF.

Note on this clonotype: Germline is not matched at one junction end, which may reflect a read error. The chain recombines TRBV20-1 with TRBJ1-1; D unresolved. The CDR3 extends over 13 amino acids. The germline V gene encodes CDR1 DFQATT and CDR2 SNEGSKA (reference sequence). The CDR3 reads CSTRDVGNTEAFF. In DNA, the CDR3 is TGCAGTACTAGAGATGTAGGGAACACTGAAGCTTTCTTT.

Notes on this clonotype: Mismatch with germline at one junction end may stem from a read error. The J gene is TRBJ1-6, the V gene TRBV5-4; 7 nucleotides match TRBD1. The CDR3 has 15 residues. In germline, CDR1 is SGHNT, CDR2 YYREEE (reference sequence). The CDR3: CASSRTGDYNSHLHF. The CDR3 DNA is TGTGCCAGCAGCCGAACAGGGGATTATAATTCACACCTCCACTTT.

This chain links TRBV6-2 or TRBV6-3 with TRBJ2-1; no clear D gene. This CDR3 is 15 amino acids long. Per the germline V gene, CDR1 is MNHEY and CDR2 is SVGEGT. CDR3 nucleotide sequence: TGTGCTTCCCTCGGGCAAGGCAGCTCCTACAATGAGCAGTTCTTC. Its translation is CASLGQGSSYNEQFF.

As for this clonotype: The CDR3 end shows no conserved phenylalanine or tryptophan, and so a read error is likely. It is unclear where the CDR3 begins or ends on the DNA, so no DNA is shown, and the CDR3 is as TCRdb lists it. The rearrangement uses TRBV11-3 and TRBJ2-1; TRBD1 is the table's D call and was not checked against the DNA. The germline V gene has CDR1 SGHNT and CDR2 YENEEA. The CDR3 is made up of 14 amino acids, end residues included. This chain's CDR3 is CVSSLGDSSIGHFL.

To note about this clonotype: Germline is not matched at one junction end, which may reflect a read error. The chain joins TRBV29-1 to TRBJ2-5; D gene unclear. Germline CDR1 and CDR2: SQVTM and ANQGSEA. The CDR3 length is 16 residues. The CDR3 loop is CGAKPYLQPGQETQYF. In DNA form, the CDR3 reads TGCGGCGCCAAGCCCTACCTCCAGCCAGGTCAAGAGACCCAGTACTTT.

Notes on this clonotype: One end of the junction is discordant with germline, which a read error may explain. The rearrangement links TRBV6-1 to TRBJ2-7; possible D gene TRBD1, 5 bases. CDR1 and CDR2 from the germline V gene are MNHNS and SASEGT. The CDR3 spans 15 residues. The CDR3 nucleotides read TGTGCCAGCACGACGGCATCTGACAGCTACTACGAGCATTATTTC. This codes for CASTTASDSYYEHYF.